This TCR beta chain was found in a study of CD8 T cells in Susac syndrome. Looking at the study overall: Susac syndrome patients were untreated, on corticosteroids with some adding intravenous immunoglobulin, or on intravenous immunoglobulin only.

The study's findings and limits: The study identified approximately seventeen and five Susac-specific public clones in total CD8+ and CD8+ TEMRA repertoires.

A quantity of about 0.45 to 1 ug RNA underwent reverse transcription using random hexamers. Coverage of TCR beta CDR3 amplification by immunoSEQ multiplex PCR extended to 54 Vbeta and 13 Jbeta. MiXCR, run by TCRdb on the immunoSEQ multiplex PCR reads, gives a single entry per CDR3 protein. The table has about 110,000 distinct CDR3 sequences, roughly 95% seen once; the top ten hold around 0.41%. The CDR3 spans 15 residues. The V gene's germline CDR1 is LGHNA and CDR2 YSLEER. Trimming left V 3 bases short and J 0 bases short, with 12 bases between. This clonotype was found once. Its target is unknown. This sequence joins TRBV4-3 and TRBJ2-7; D possibly uses TRBD1 or TRBD2 (5 bases each). The sequence was obtained from a human donor with Susac syndrome. Sequenced material: CD8+ T cells from PBMCs. CDR3 DNA sequence: TGCGCCAGCAGCCAGGGGGTCAGTCTCTCCTACGAGCAGTACTTC. It translates to CASSQGVSLSYEQYF.